A selection of T cell receptor beta chains follows, all from one sample in a study of CD8+ T cells in alopecia areata. Data came from immunoSEQ multiplex PCR; TCRdb stores just in-frame clones and leaves some out. The sample contains 85,000 to 110,000 clones, 85% to 90% of which appear only once. This specimen consisted of CD8+ T cells sorted from blood, obtained at week 34, from a patient treated with tofacitinib. Receptor source: a human donor with alopecia areata. The CDR3 runs from the conserved cysteine through the conserved F or W. D genes are given only for firm matches. A row's size may be missing; if present it is once, few, many or a size class.

d_gene: NA; v_gene: TRBV25-1; len: 14; j_gene: TRBJ2-7; abundance: few; CDR3aa: CASSALQGLYEQYF; CDR3nt: TGTGCCAGCAGTGCCCTACAGGGTTTGTACGAGCAGTACTTC
d_gene: TRBD1; v_gene: TRBV10-3; len: 14; j_gene: TRBJ2-7; abundance: NA; CDR3aa: CAISGDRSSYEQYF; CDR3nt: TGTGCCATCAGTGGGGACAGGAGCTCCTACGAGCAGTACTTC
d_gene: TRBD2; v_gene: TRBV5-1; len: 15; j_gene: TRBJ2-3; abundance: few; CDR3aa: CASSLTGGPRDTQYF; CDR3nt: TGCGCCAGCAGCTTGACGGGAGGGCCGAGAGATACGCAGTATTTT
d_gene: TRBD1; v_gene: TRBV19; len: 16; j_gene: TRBJ2-1; abundance: NA; CDR3aa: CASSILWTGEQNEQFF; CDR3nt: TGTGCCAGTAGTATATTATGGACAGGGGAGCAGAATGAGCAGTTCTTC
d_gene: NA; v_gene: TRBV10-3; len: 13; j_gene: TRBJ2-7; abundance: NA; CDR3aa: CAISRNRAYEQYF; CDR3nt: TGTGCCATCTCTCGTAACAGGGCCTACGAGCAGTACTTC
d_gene: NA; v_gene: TRBV5-6; len: 13; j_gene: TRBJ2-1; abundance: NA; CDR3aa: CASSLSGVNEQFF; CDR3nt: TGTGCCAGCAGCTTATCAGGGGTCAATGAGCAGTTCTTC
d_gene: NA; v_gene: TRBV2; len: 13; j_gene: TRBJ2-1; abundance: NA; CDR3aa: CASIGTGDNEQFF; CDR3nt: TGTGCCAGCATCGGGACGGGGGACAATGAGCAGTTCTTC
d_gene: NA; v_gene: TRBV29-1; len: 13; j_gene: TRBJ2-1; abundance: NA; CDR3aa: CSVDGGEYNEQFF; CDR3nt: TGCAGCGTTGACGGCGGGGAATACAATGAGCAGTTCTTC
d_gene: NA; v_gene: TRBV6-1; len: 15; j_gene: TRBJ2-1; abundance: NA; CDR3aa: CASSEVGARSNEQFF; CDR3nt: TGTGCCAGCAGTGAAGTGGGGGCGCGAAGCAATGAGCAGTTCTTC
d_gene: NA; v_gene: TRBV2; len: 12; j_gene: TRBJ2-7; abundance: NA; CDR3aa: CASQKGSNEQYF; CDR3nt: TGTGCCAGCCAGAAAGGGTCTAACGAGCAGTACTTC
d_gene: TRBD1; v_gene: TRBV25-1; len: 14; j_gene: TRBJ2-3; abundance: NA; CDR3aa: CASSQTGGFDTQYF; CDR3nt: TGTGCCAGCAGTCAGACAGGGGGGTTTGATACGCAGTATTTT
d_gene: TRBD2; v_gene: TRBV9; len: 16; j_gene: TRBJ2-3; abundance: NA; CDR3aa: CASSASGGALTDTQYF; CDR3nt: TGTGCCAGCAGCGCTAGCGGGGGGGCTCTTACAGATACGCAGTATTTT
d_gene: TRBD2; v_gene: TRBV7-9; len: 16; j_gene: TRBJ2-1; abundance: NA; CDR3aa: CASSSLAGITYNEQFF; CDR3nt: TGTGCCAGCAGCTCTCTAGCGGGGATTACCTACAATGAGCAGTTCTTC
d_gene: NA; v_gene: TRBV5-4; len: 13; j_gene: TRBJ2-7; abundance: NA; CDR3aa: CASSLQMGYEQYF; CDR3nt: TGTGCCAGCAGCTTGCAAATGGGCTACGAGCAGTACTTC
d_gene: NA; v_gene: TRBV7-8; len: 11; j_gene: TRBJ2-1; abundance: NA; CDR3aa: CASSLGNEQFF; CDR3nt: TGTGCCAGCAGCCTAGGCAATGAGCAGTTCTTC
d_gene: NA; v_gene: TRBV28; len: 16; j_gene: TRBJ1-2; abundance: NA; CDR3aa: CASSSPVRREFYGYTF; CDR3nt: TGTGCCAGCAGTTCCCCGGTGCGGAGAGAATTTTATGGCTACACCTTC
d_gene: NA; v_gene: TRBV4-1; len: 15; j_gene: TRBJ1-1; abundance: NA; CDR3aa: CASSQGDGMNTEAFF; CDR3nt: TGCGCCAGCAGCCAGGGGGACGGCATGAACACTGAAGCTTTCTTT
d_gene: TRBD1; v_gene: TRBV6-5; len: 13; j_gene: TRBJ1-2; abundance: NA; CDR3aa: CASSFGTDYGYTF; CDR3nt: TGTGCCAGCAGTTTCGGGACAGACTATGGCTACACCTTC
d_gene: TRBD2; v_gene: TRBV7-9; len: 16; j_gene: TRBJ2-7; abundance: NA; CDR3aa: CASSGDGLGRRYEQYF; CDR3nt: TGTGCCAGCAGCGGAGACGGACTAGGAAGAAGGTACGAGCAGTACTTC
d_gene: TRBD2; v_gene: TRBV29-1; len: 14; j_gene: TRBJ2-1; abundance: NA; CDR3aa: CSVEGDLAGAEQFF; CDR3nt: TGCAGCGTTGAAGGTGACCTAGCGGGAGCCGAGCAGTTCTTC
d_gene: NA; v_gene: TRBV27; len: 14; j_gene: TRBJ2-4; abundance: NA; CDR3aa: CASTNGGSKNIQYF; CDR3nt: TGTGCCAGCACAAACGGGGGTTCCAAAAACATTCAGTACTTC
d_gene: TRBD1; v_gene: TRBV6-5; len: 15; j_gene: TRBJ2-7; abundance: few; CDR3aa: CASSYSGTGGAEQYF; CDR3nt: TGTGCCAGCAGTTACTCCGGGACAGGGGGCGCCGAGCAGTACTTC
d_gene: NA; v_gene: TRBV5-5; len: 13; j_gene: TRBJ2-6; abundance: NA; CDR3aa: CASGDSGANVLTF; CDR3nt: TGTGCCAGCGGGGACTCTGGGGCCAACGTCCTGACTTTC
d_gene: NA; v_gene: TRBV4-1; len: 13; j_gene: TRBJ2-7; abundance: NA; CDR3aa: CASSQVSFVEQYF; CDR3nt: TGCGCCAGCAGCCAAGTGAGTTTCGTGGAGCAGTACTTC
d_gene: NA; v_gene: TRBV18; len: 15; j_gene: TRBJ2-1; abundance: NA; CDR3aa: CASSPSEGSYNEQFF; CDR3nt: TGTGCCAGCTCACCATCAGAAGGGTCCTACAATGAGCAGTTCTTC
d_gene: TRBD2; v_gene: TRBV9; len: 16; j_gene: TRBJ2-1; abundance: NA; CDR3aa: CASTPPLAGRRNEQFF; CDR3nt: TGTGCCAGCACCCCACCTCTAGCGGGAAGACGGAATGAGCAGTTCTTC